The next 22 T cell receptor beta chains were all read from a single sample in a study of blood T cell repertoires in COVID-19. Clones were read by immunoSEQ multiplex PCR, and TCRdb kept only the in-frame ones, dropping some. The table lists roughly 250,000 clones, more than 60% of them singletons. The source material was peripheral blood. The receptors were gathered from a woman in her forties with active or convalescent COVID-19.

J is TRBJ1-2 and V is TRBV19; TRBD1 matches 10 bases. J was trimmed by 4 bases and V by 7 bases; bases with no gene match: 3. The germline V gene encodes CDR1 LNHDA and CDR2 SQIVND (reference sequence). CDR3 length equals 13 residues. Here the CDR3 DNA reads TGTGCCAGTATGGACAGGGGGGGCTATGGCTACACCTTC. It yields the protein CASMDRGGYGYTF.

This clone was counted a single time. The chain couples TRBV14 to TRBJ2-3; TRBD2 agrees at 7 bases. Losses at the gene ends were 2 bases for V and 2 bases for J; bases not matched to a gene: 7. CDR1 and CDR2 (germline): SGHDN, FVKESK. This CDR3 is built from 16 residues. For the CDR3, the DNA is TGTGCCAGCAGCCAATTGGGCGGGGGAATCACAGATACGCAGTATTTT. It yields the protein CASSQLGGGITDTQYF.

This chain connects TRBV7-7 to TRBJ2-7; the D gene is possibly TRBD1 (7 bases). The CDR3 extends over 15 amino acids. The V and J ends lost 2 bases and 4 bases respectively, with 15 bases between them. The germline V gene encodes CDR1 SSHAT and CDR2 FNYEAQ (reference sequence). CDR3 residues: CASSLRQGGFYEQYF. CDR3 nucleotides: TGTGCCAGCAGCTTACGCCAGGGGGGATTTTACGAGCAGTACTTC.

The chain has TRBV30 and TRBJ1-2; a possible D gene is TRBD1 (5 bases). The CDR3 totals 12 residues. Trimming removed 1 base at V and 9 bases at J, with 12 bases between. Germline V gene sequence: CDR1 GTSNPN, CDR2 SVGIG (reference sequence). The CDR3 coding sequence is TGTGCCTGGAGTGCCCCGGGGGGAAGCTACACCTTC. Residues: CAWSAPGGSYTF.

The chain combines TRBV28 with TRBJ2-3, with D uncertain. This CDR3 region has 14 residues. Germline lookup yields CDR1 MDHEN and CDR2 SYDVKM. The ends were cut back, 1 base at V and 5 bases at J, with 10 bases in the middle. The CDR3: CASSLSLPQDTQYF. CDR3 in DNA: TGTGCCAGCAGTTTATCACTGCCCCAAGATACGCAGTATTTT.

This clone appeared a single time. This sequence joins TRBV28 and TRBJ1-2, with 10 bases aligning to TRBD1. The CDR3 is made up of 13 amino acids. With V trimmed by 11 bases and J by 3 bases, 6 bases remained unmatched. Germline CDR1 is MDHEN and CDR2 is SYDVKM. CDR3 nucleotides: TGTGCCTGCGACAGGGGGCAGGACTATGGCTACACCTTC. This encodes CACDRGQDYGYTF.

This clone occurred once. The chain carries TRBV10-2 and TRBJ1-2; 7 nucleotides align to TRBD1. CDR3 length: 13 residues. Looked up from germline, CDR1 is WSHSY and CDR2 is SAAADI. The junction had 2 bases not matched to a gene; V was cut back by 2 bases and J by 5 bases. Here the CDR3 reads CASSEVTGYGYTF. For the CDR3, the DNA is TGCGCCAGCAGTGAGGTGACAGGGTATGGCTACACCTTC.

This clone was seen a single time. The gene calls are TRBV7-9 and TRBJ2-2, with D unclear. Germline CDR1 reads SEHNR; CDR2 reads FQNEAQ (reference sequence). The CDR3 sequence is 14 residues long. V was cut by 3 bases and J by 4 bases, with 9 bases left in between. CDR3 nucleotide sequence: TGTGCCAGCAGCTTCAGATCCCCCACCGGGGAGCTGTTTTTT. Translated: CASSFRSPTGELFF.

CDR3 sequence: CASSNDPSSYEQYV. The CDR3 DNA is TGCGCCAGCAGCAACGACCCTAGCTCCTACGAGCAGTACGTC. The V gene is TRBV10-2, the J gene TRBJ2-7; D not resolved. V lost 6 bases to trimming and J lost 0 bases, with 12 bases between them. The CDR3 runs 14 residues. The germline CDR1 and CDR2 sequences are WSHSY and SAAADI.

The rearrangement links TRBV5-1 to TRBJ1-2; 8 bases align to TRBD1. Germline V lookup: CDR1 SGHRS, CDR2 YFSETQ. The ends lost 4 bases at V and 10 bases at J; junction bases unmatched: 9. The CDR3 has 13 residues. The CDR3 DNA sequence: TGCGCCAGCAGCGAGACAGGGGCTAGAGACTACACCTTC. Encoded protein: CASSETGARDYTF.

This chain links TRBV5-1 with TRBJ2-3; TRBD2 aligns across 8 bases. Germline V gene sequence: CDR1 SGHRS, CDR2 YFSETQ. The CDR3 length is 16 residues. Unmatched junction bases numbered 8, after V lost 4 bases and J lost 1 base. The CDR3 nucleotides are TGCGCCAGCAGCCAGTCGGAGGGACTAGGCACAGATACGCAGTATTTT. Protein sequence: CASSQSEGLGTDTQYF.

The gene calls are TRBV13 and TRBJ1-2, with 7 bases aligning to TRBD1. The ends lost 0 bases at V and 3 bases at J; junction bases unmatched: 7. Germline V lookup: CDR1 PRHDT, CDR2 FYEKMQ (reference sequence). This CDR3 is 16 amino acids long. The CDR3 sequence is CASSLGQRGGYYGYTF. DNA for the CDR3: TGTGCCAGCAGCTTAGGCCAACGAGGGGGCTACTATGGCTACACCTTC. The full variable domain, rest sourced from reference TRBV13 and TRBJ1-2, is AAGVIQSPRHLIKEKRETATLKCYPIPRHDTVYWYQQGPGQDPQFLISFYEKMQSDKGSIPDRFSAQQFSDYHSELNMSSLELGDSALYFCASSLGQRGGYYGYTFGSGTRLTVV.

CDR3 bases: TGTGCCAGCAGCGTATCCACATCAAACCAACTAAGGGGAAACACCATATATTTT. Amino acid sequence: CASSVSTSNQLRGNTIYF. V gene TRBV9 combines with J gene TRBJ1-3; D unclear. V was clipped by 1 base and J by 4 bases, with 21 bases between them. The germline V gene encodes CDR1 SGDLS and CDR2 YYNGEE. The CDR3 consists of 18 residues.

The V call is TRBV19, the J call TRBJ2-5; D ambiguous. The length of the CDR3 is 13 residues. The germline V and J ends were trimmed by 7 bases and 4 bases, with 13 bases remaining between them. Germline V gives CDR1 LNHDA, CDR2 SQIVND (reference sequence). The CDR3 nucleotides are TGTGCCAGTATGCGGCAACTGGGAGAGACCCAGTACTTC. This sequence encodes CASMRQLGETQYF.

The gene calls are TRBV9 and TRBJ1-5, with 7 bases lining up with TRBD1. This CDR3 spans 14 amino acids. The germline V gene encodes CDR1 SGDLS and CDR2 YYNGEE. The trim removed 4 bases at V and 9 bases at J, leaving 10 bases unmatched. CDR3 in amino acids: CASSPQTTGTPQHF. In DNA form, the CDR3 reads TGTGCCAGCAGCCCTCAAACGACAGGGACGCCCCAGCATTTT.

V gene TRBV27 combines with J gene TRBJ1-2; 9 bases match TRBD1. Germline V gives CDR1 MNHEY, CDR2 SMNVEV (reference sequence). CDR3 length: 16 residues. V lost 2 bases to trimming and J lost 4 bases; unmatched junction nucleotides: 8. The CDR3 DNA sequence: TGTGCCAGCAGTTTAGCTTGGGGGGGACAGGGCTATGGCTACACCTTC. Translating it yields CASSLAWGGQGYGYTF.

The V call is TRBV21-1, the J call TRBJ2-7; the table names TRBD1, a call not compared with the DNA. TRBV21-1 corresponds to a pseudogene. The CDR3 covers 17 residues. CDR3 amino acids: CASSRRQISGRIHEQYV. For the CDR3, the DNA is TGTGCCAGCAGCCGACGCCAGATCTCAGGGCGTATCCACGAGCAGTACGTC.

The chain joins TRBV19 to TRBJ1-5; D unclear. V lost 7 bases and J lost 2, with 12 bases in between. There are 14 residues in the CDR3. Germline-derived CDR1 and CDR2 are LNHDA and SQIVND (reference sequence). This chain's CDR3 is CASTRNSGNQPQHF. CDR3 DNA: TGTGCCAGTACCAGGAATAGTGGCAATCAGCCCCAGCATTTT.

V and J are TRBV5-1 and TRBJ1-1, with 9 positions matching TRBD1. The CDR3 is 14 residues long. Germline loops: CDR1 SGHRS, CDR2 YFSETQ. The trim removed 0 bases at V and 4 bases at J, leaving 1 base unmatched. The CDR3 nucleotides are TGCGCCAGCAGCTTGGAACAGGGGGCCACTGAAGCTTTCTTT. Translated: CASSLEQGATEAFF.

The V call is TRBV4-1, the J call TRBJ1-1, with 10 bases lining up with TRBD1. Germline CDR1 is MGHRA and CDR2 is YSYEKL. This CDR3 comprises 15 residues. Losses at the gene ends were 2 bases for V and 5 bases for J; bases not matched to a gene: 5. CDR3 sequence: CASSQPGQGVTEAFF. DNA for the CDR3: TGCGCCAGCAGCCAACCCGGACAGGGGGTAACTGAAGCTTTCTTT.

With respect to this clone: This sample includes further DNA sequences coding for the same CDR3. The genes are TRBV12-3 or TRBV12-4 and TRBJ1-5, with TRBD1 as a possible D gene (5 bases). Trimming stripped 5 bases from V and 4 bases from J, with 9 bases between. CDR3 size: 13 residues. CDR3 loop: CASSPQGNQPQHF. DNA of the CDR3: TGTGCCAGCAGTCCCCAGGGAAATCAGCCCCAGCATTTT.

There are a few counts of this clone. Other nucleotide sequences in the sample specify the same CDR3. The chain is built from TRBV27 and TRBJ1-4; D is possibly TRBD1 (5 bases). The germline gives CDR1 MNHEY, CDR2 SMNVEV (reference sequence). The CDR3 is 15 amino acids. Trimming stripped 1 base from V and 2 bases from J, with 8 bases between. CDR3: CASSLWGRTNEKLFF. The CDR3 DNA reads TGTGCCAGCAGTTTATGGGGCCGGACTAATGAAAAACTGTTTTTT.